Following are 17 T cell receptor beta chains from one sample sequenced in a study of blood T cell repertoires in COVID-19. Using immunoSEQ multiplex PCR, the repertoire was profiled, and TCRdb retains in-frame clones only, with some absent. Of a few hundred thousand clones listed, roughly 88% are singletons. The source material was peripheral blood. Source of these receptors: a human donor in a cohort sampled during active COVID-19.

DNA of the CDR3: TGCGCCAGCAGCGCCGAACAGGGGGGAAGCTATGGCTACACCTTC. It yields the protein CASSAEQGGSYGYTF. This chain joins TRBV5-1 and TRBJ1-2; 8 bases align to TRBD1. V gave up 4 bases and J gave up 4 bases; unmatched junction bases: 9. Germline CDR1 SGHRS, CDR2 YFSETQ. CDR3 length: 15 residues.

This clone has just a few counts. This chain links TRBV4-3 with TRBJ2-1, with 8 bases that match TRBD2. The V gene end was trimmed by 4 bases and the J gene end by 9 bases; junction bases not matched to a gene: 14. Per germline, CDR1 LGHNA and CDR2 YSLEER. This CDR3 region has 16 residues. Written as DNA, the CDR3 is TGCGCCAGCAGCCTTTCCGTAGCCGGGGGGGCGAGTGAGCAGTTCTTC. The encoded protein is CASSLSVAGGASEQFF.

In regard to this clone: Mismatch with germline at one junction end may stem from a read error. The V call is TRBV11-2, the J call TRBJ2-1; 10 nucleotides align to TRBD2. The CDR3 covers 17 residues. Germline-derived CDR1 and CDR2 are SGHAT and FQNNGV. Here the CDR3 reads CASSVELAGVRDNEQFF. The CDR3 DNA sequence: TGTGCCAGCAGCGTAGAGCTAGCGGGAGTTCGGGACAATGAGCAGTTCTTC.

The chain carries TRBV6-1 and TRBJ1-2; D not resolved. The CDR3 sequence is 11 residues long. The ends were cut back, 2 bases at V and 7 bases at J, with 5 bases in the middle. The germline CDR1 and CDR2 sequences are MNHNS and SASEGT. Here the CDR3 reads CASSESLGYTF. The CDR3, as DNA: TGTGCCAGCAGTGAAAGCCTTGGCTACACCTTC.

This rearrangement joins TRBV29-1 to TRBJ1-5; 7 bases map to TRBD1. Germline CDR1 and CDR2: SQVTM and ANQGSEA. The J segment lost 4 bases and the V segment lost 5 bases, leaving 8 bases of the junction unmatched. This CDR3 comprises 14 residues. In nucleotides, the CDR3 is TGCAGCGTTTCCGGGACAGAGATTAATCAGCCCCAGCATTTT. Translated, it gives CSVSGTEINQPQHF.

The gene calls are TRBV18 and TRBJ1-1; TRBD1 matches 8 bases. CDR1 KGHSH and CDR2 LQKENI come from the germline V gene. The CDR3 is 14 amino acids. V was pared by 6 bases and J by 5 bases, with 8 bases of the junction left unmatched. CDR3 nucleotides: TGTGCCAGCTCGTCGACGACAGGGGAGACTGAAGCTTTCTTT. Its translation: CASSSTTGETEAFF.

The chain is built from TRBV7-9 and TRBJ2-7; 9 bases fit TRBD1. This CDR3 region has 14 residues. J gave up 6 bases and V 1 base, and 4 bases lay outside the gene matches. The germline V gene encodes CDR1 SEHNR and CDR2 FQNEAQ (reference sequence). For the CDR3, the DNA is TGTGCCAGCAGCTTAGGGACAGGGGCCCTCGAGCAGTACTTC. Protein: CASSLGTGALEQYF.

The chain carries TRBV6-5 and TRBJ1-5, with 7 bases aligning to TRBD1. V gave up 5 bases and J gave up 5 bases; unmatched junction bases: 3. Germline V gene lookup returns CDR1 MNHEY and CDR2 SVGAGI. CDR3 length: 13 amino acids. CDR3 sequence reads: CASSPTGHQPQHF. The CDR3 bases are TGTGCCAGCAGTCCGACAGGGCATCAGCCCCAGCATTTT.

CDR3 sequence: CASSDSGGNNEQFF. The DNA for the CDR3 is TGTGCCAGCAGCGATAGCGGGGGTAACAATGAGCAGTTCTTC. The V call is TRBV9, the J call TRBJ2-1, with 9 bases matching TRBD2. V lost 3 bases, J lost 5 bases, and 3 bases stayed unmatched. The germline gives CDR1 SGDLS, CDR2 YYNGEE. This CDR3 comprises 14 residues.

In this sample, this clone turned up once. The rearrangement uses TRBV5-1 and TRBJ1-2, with a possible D match to TRBD1 (6 bases). Germline lookup yields CDR1 SGHRS and CDR2 YFSETQ. V lost 3 bases and J lost 2, with 8 bases in between. CDR3 length: 13 amino acids. CDR3 sequence (DNA): TGCGCCAGCAGCTCCACAGGGAACTATGGCTACACCTTC. It specifies CASSSTGNYGYTF.

This rearrangement joins TRBV21-1 to TRBJ1-1; TRBD1 reflects the table's D call only, with no check against the DNA. TRBV21-1 is a recognized pseudogene. The CDR3 consists of 12 residues. CDR3 sequence: CASSKEDRDAFF. The CDR3, as DNA: TGTGCCAGCAGCAAAGAGGACAGGGATGCTTTCTTT.

This chain links TRBV19 with TRBJ1-6, with D maybe TRBD1 (5 bases). CDR3 size: 16 residues. Germline assignment: CDR1 LNHDA and CDR2 SQIVND (reference sequence). Trimming cost V 4 bases and J 10 bases, with 20 bases left between them. CDR3 bases: TGTGCCAGTAGTACCGGGGGAGGAGGGTACGAGTCACCCCTCCACTTT. It specifies CASSTGGGGYESPLHF.

The V and J genes are TRBV27 and TRBJ1-5; D gene unclear. The CDR3 is 13 residues long. V was clipped by 5 bases and J by 8 bases, with 13 bases between them. The V gene's germline CDR1 is MNHEY and CDR2 SMNVEV (reference sequence). The CDR3 DNA is TGTGCCAGCAGTGACACCCCCAACGAGCCCCAGCATTTT. It is translated as CASSDTPNEPQHF.

The chain couples TRBV7-2 to TRBJ1-2; 9 bases align to TRBD1. The CDR3 is 15 amino acids. Germline loops: CDR1 SGHTA, CDR2 FQGNSA. J was trimmed by 1 base and V by 5 bases; bases with no gene match: 5. The CDR3 region has the DNA TGTGCCAGCAGCGCGGGACAGGGAATTAACTATGGCTACACCTTC. This encodes CASSAGQGINYGYTF.

The gene calls are TRBV28 and TRBJ1-6, with D possibly being TRBD1 (6 bases). Per the germline V gene, CDR1 is MDHEN and CDR2 is SYDVKM. CDR3 length: 14 amino acids. V was shortened by 6 bases and J by 10 bases, with 16 bases between the two germline ends. CDR3 bases: TGTGCCAGCAGCTCACAGGGCGGAAGGTCACCCCTCCACTTT. This encodes CASSSQGGRSPLHF.

This chain uses TRBV6-6 with TRBJ1-1; 7 nucleotides align to TRBD1. The J segment lost 4 bases and the V segment lost 4 bases, leaving 9 bases of the junction unmatched. The CDR3 runs 15 residues. The germline gives CDR1 MNHNY, CDR2 SVGAGI (reference sequence). Here the CDR3 reads CASSSTYRGSTEAFF. In DNA form, the CDR3 reads TGTGCCAGCAGTTCGACCTACAGGGGAAGCACTGAAGCTTTCTTT.

This rearrangement joins TRBV7-6 to TRBJ1-3, with unresolved D. CDR3 size: 16 residues. V lost 0 bases and J lost 4, with 13 bases in between. From germline, CDR1 is SGHVS and CDR2 FNYEAQ. The CDR3 bases are TGTGCCAGCAGCTTAGCGCGGGCGTATGGGGGAAACACCATATATTTT. Translated: CASSLARAYGGNTIYF.